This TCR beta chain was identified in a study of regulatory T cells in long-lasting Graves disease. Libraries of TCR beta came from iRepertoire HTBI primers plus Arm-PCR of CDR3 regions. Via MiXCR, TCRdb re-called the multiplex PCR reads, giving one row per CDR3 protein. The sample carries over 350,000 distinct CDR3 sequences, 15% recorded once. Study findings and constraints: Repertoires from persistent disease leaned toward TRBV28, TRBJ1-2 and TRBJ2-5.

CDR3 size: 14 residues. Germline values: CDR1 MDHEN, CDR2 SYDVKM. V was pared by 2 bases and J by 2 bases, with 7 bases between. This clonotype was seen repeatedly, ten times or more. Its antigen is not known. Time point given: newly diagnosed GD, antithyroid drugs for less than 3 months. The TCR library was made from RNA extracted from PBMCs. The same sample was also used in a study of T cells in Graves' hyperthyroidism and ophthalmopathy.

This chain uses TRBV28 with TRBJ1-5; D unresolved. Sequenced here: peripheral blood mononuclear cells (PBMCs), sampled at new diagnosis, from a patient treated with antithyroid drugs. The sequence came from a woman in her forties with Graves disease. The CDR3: CASSLGLGNQPQHF. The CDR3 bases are TGTGCCAGCAGTTTAGGGTTGGGCAATCAGCCCCAGCATTTT.